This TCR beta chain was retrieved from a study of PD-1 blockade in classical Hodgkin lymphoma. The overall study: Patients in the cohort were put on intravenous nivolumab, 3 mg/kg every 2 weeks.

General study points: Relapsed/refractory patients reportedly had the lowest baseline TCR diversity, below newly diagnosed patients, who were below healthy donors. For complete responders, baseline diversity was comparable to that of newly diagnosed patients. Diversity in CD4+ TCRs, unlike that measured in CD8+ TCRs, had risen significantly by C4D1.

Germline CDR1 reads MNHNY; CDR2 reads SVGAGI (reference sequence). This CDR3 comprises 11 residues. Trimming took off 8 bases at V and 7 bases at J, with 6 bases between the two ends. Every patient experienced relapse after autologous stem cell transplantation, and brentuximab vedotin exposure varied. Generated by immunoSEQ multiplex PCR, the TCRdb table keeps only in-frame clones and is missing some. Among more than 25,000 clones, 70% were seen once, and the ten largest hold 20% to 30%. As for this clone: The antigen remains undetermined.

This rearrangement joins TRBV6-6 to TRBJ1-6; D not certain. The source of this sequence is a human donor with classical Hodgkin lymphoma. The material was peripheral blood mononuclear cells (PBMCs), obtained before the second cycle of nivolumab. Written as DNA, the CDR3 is TGTGCCAGCGGGGTGAATTCACCCCTCCACTTT. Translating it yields CASGVNSPLHF.